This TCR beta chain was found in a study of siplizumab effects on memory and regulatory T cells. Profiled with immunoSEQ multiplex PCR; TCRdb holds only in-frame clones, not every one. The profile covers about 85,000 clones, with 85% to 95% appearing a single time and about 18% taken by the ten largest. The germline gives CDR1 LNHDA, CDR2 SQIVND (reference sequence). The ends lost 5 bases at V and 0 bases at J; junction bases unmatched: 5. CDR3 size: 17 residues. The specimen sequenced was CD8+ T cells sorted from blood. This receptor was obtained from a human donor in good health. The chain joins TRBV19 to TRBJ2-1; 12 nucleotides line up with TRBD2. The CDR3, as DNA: TGTGCCAGTAGTCCGACTAGCGGGGGATACTCCTACAATGAGCAGTTCTTC. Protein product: CASSPTSGGYSYNEQFF.